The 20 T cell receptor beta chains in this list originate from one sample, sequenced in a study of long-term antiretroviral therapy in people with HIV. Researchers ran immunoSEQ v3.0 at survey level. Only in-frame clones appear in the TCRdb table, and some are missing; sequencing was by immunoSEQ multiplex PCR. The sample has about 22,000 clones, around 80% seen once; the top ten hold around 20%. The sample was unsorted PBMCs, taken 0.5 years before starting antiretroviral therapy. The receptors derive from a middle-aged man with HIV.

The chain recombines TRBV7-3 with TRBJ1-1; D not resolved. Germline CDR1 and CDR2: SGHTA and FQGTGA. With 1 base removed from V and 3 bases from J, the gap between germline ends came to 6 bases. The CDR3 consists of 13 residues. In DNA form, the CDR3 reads TGTGCCAGCAGCTTAAATTCACACACTGAAGCTTTCTTT. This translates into CASSLNSHTEAFF. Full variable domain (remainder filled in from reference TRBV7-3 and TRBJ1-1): GAGVSQTPSNKVTEKGKYVELRCDPISGHTALYWYRQSLGQGPEFLIYFQGTGAADDSGLPNDRFFAVRPEGSVSTLKIQRTERGDSAVYLCASSLNSHTEAFFGQGTRLTVV.

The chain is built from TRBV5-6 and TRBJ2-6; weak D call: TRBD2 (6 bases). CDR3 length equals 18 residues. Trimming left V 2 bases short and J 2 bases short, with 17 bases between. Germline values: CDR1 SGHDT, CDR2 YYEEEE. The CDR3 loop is CASSLASLAGTGANVLTF. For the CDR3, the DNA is TGTGCCAGCAGCTTAGCCTCTCTTGCGGGGACTGGGGCCAACGTCCTGACTTTC.

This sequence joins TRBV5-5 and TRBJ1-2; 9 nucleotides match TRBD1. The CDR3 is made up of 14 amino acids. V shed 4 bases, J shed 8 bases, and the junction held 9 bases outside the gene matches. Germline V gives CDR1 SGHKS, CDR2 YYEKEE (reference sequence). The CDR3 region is CASSGGTGNTGYTF. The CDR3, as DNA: TGTGCCAGCAGCGGAGGGACAGGGAACACCGGCTACACCTTC.

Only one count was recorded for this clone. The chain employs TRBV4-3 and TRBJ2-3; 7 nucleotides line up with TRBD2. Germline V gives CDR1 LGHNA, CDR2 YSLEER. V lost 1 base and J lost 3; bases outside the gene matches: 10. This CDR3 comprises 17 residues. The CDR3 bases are TGCGCCAGCAGCCAAGCCGGGGAGGGATTTTCGACAGATACGCAGTATTTT. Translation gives CASSQAGEGFSTDTQYF.

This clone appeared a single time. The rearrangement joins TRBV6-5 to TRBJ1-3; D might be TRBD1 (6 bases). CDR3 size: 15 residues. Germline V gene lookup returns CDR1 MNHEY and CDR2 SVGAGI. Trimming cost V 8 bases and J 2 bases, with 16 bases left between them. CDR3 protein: CASVPPGGPGNTIYF. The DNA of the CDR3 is TGTGCCAGCGTCCCCCCCGGGGGCCCTGGAAACACCATATATTTT.

The CDR3 sequence: CASNEQLIGTDTQYF. The CDR3 coding sequence is TGTGCCAGTAACGAACAGCTGATAGGAACAGATACGCAGTATTTT. This chain links TRBV19 with TRBJ2-3; D is undetermined. The CDR3 contains 15 residues. The V gene lost 7 bases and the J gene lost 3 bases, with 17 bases spanning the gap. CDR1 and CDR2 from the germline V gene are LNHDA and SQIVND (reference sequence).

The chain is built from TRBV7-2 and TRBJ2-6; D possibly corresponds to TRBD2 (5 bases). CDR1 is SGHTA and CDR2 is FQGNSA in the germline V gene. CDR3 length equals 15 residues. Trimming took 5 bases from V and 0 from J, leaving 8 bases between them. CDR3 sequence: CASSPTISGANVLTF. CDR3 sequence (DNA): TGTGCCAGCAGCCCGACTATCTCTGGGGCCAACGTCCTGACTTTC.

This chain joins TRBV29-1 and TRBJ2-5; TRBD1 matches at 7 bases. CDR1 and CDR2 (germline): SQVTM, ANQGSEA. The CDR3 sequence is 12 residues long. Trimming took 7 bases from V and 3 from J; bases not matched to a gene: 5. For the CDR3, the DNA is TGCAGCGCCGGAACAGGGGAAGAGACCCAGTACTTC. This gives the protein CSAGTGEETQYF.

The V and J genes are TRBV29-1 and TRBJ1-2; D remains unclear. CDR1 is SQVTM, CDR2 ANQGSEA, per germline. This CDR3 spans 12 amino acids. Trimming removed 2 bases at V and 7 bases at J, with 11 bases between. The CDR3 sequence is CSVEQTVGGYTF. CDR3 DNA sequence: TGCAGCGTTGAACAAACGGTCGGTGGCTACACCTTC.

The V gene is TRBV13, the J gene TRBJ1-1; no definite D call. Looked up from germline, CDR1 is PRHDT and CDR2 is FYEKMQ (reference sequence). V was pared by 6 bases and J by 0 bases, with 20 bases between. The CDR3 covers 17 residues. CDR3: CASSSHIRGLMNTEAFF. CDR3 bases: TGTGCCAGCAGTTCTCATATCCGGGGTCTAATGAACACTGAAGCTTTCTTT. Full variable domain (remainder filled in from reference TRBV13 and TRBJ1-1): AAGVIQSPRHLIKEKRETATLKCYPIPRHDTVYWYQQGPGQDPQFLISFYEKMQSDKGSIPDRFSAQQFSDYHSELNMSSLELGDSALYFCASSSHIRGLMNTEAFFGQGTRLTVV.

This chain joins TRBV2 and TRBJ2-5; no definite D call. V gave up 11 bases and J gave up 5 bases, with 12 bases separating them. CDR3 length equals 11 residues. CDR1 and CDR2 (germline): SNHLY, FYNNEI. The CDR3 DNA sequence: TGTGCCTCATCGATGCGGGAGACCCAGTACTTC. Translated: CASSMRETQYF.

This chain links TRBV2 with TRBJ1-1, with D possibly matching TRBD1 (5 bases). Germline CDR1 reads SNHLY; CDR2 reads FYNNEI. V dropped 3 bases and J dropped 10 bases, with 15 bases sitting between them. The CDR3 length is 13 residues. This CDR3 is CASSDRVDYRAFF. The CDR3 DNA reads TGTGCCAGCAGTGACAGGGTCGACTATAGAGCTTTCTTT.

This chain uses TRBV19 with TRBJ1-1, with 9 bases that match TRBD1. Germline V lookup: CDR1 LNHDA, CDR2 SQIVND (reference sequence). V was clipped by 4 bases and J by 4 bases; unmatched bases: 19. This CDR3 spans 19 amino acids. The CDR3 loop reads CASSKSRQGGDSRGTEAFF. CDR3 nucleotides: TGTGCCAGTAGTAAATCCCGACAGGGGGGGGACTCGAGGGGCACTGAAGCTTTCTTT.

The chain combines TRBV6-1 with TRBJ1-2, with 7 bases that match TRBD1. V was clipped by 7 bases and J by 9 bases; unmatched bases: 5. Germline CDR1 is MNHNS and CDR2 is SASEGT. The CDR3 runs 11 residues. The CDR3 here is CASTGTVSYTF. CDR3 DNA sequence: TGTGCCAGCACTGGGACAGTTAGCTACACCTTC.

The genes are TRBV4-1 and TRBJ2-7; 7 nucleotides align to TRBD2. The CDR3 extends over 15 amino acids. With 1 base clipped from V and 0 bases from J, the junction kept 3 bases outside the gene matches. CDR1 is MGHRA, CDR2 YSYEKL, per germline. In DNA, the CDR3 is TGCGCCAGCAGCCAAGGCGGCGGGGGCTCCTACGAGCAGTACTTC. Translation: CASSQGGGGSYEQYF.

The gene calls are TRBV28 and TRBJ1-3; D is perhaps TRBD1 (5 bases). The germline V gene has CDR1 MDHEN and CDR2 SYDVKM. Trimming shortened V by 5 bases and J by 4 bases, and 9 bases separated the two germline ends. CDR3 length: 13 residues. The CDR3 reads CASSPGTGNTIYF. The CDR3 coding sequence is TGTGCCAGCAGTCCAGGGACCGGAAACACCATATATTTT.

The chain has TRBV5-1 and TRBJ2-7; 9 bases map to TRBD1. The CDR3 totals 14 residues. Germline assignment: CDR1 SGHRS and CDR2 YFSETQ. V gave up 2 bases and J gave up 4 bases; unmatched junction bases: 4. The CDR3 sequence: CASSFRGQGYEQYF. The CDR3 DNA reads TGCGCCAGCAGCTTCCGGGGACAGGGTTACGAGCAGTACTTC.

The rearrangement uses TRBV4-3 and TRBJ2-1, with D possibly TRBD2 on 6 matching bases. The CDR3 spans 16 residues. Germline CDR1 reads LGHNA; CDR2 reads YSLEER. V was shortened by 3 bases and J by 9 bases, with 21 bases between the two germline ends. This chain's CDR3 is CASSQLSGTQFSEQFF. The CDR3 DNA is TGCGCCAGCAGCCAGCTTTCCGGGACTCAATTCAGTGAGCAGTTCTTC.

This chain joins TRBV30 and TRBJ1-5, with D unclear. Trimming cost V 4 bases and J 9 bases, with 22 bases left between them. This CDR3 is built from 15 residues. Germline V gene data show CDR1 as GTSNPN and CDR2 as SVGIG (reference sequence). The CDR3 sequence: CAWNKDGRPSLPQHF. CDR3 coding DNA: TGTGCCTGGAATAAGGACGGACGCCCAAGTCTGCCCCAGCATTTT.

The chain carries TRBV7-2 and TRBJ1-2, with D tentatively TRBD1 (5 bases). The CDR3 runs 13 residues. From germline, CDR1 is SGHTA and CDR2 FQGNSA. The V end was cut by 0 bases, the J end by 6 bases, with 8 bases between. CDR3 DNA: TGTGCCAGCAGCTTAGCAGGGGCGGATGGCTACACCTTC. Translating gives CASSLAGADGYTF.